This T cell receptor beta chain was documented in a study of cytomegalovirus exposure and HLA in healthy donors. General observations from the study: Presence/absence analysis assumed near-uniform sequencing depth across donors.

Vbeta (60) and Jbeta (13) primers were used in the PCR. Method: immunoSEQ multiplex PCR; TCRdb's copy keeps in-frame clones and lacks some. The sample has roughly 150,000 clones, roughly 88% seen once. This CDR3 region has 15 residues. The V gene's germline CDR1 is SGHTS and CDR2 YDEGEE. V was pared by 0 bases and J by 4 bases, with 4 bases of the junction left unmatched. On this clone: What it binds is not known.

The V and J genes are TRBV5-8 and TRBJ1-5, with 7 bases lining up with TRBD1. Sequencing was carried out using PBMCs. The TCR sequence derives from a boy younger than 10 in good health and CMV-seronegative. This chain's CDR3 is CASSLGQGWNQPQHF. The CDR3 DNA reads TGTGCCAGCAGCTTGGGACAGGGTTGGAATCAGCCCCAGCATTTT.